This passage covers 23 T cell receptor beta chains from one sample sequenced in a study of PD-1 blockade in classical Hodgkin lymphoma (dated by TCRdb to 2018 to 2020). The time point label for this specimen denotes: cycle 4 day 1 (C4D1), after less than 7 weeks of nivolumab. Every trial patient had relapsed after autologous stem cell transplantation, and cohorts A, B and C differed in prior brentuximab vedotin exposure. The library was made by the immunoSEQ multiplex PCR assay. Not all clones reach the TCRdb copy of this immuneACCESS table, which keeps in-frame sequences only. Checked studies attribute under half of the gap to unresolved V genes and leave the rest unexplained. Here the sample has 13,000 to 15,000 clones; around 80% occur a single time. The ten biggest clones cover approximately 15% of the sample. The sequenced sample was peripheral blood mononuclear cells (PBMCs), obtained before the fourth cycle of nivolumab. The receptor source for this set is a human donor with classical Hodgkin lymphoma.

The rearrangement joins TRBV27 to TRBJ1-1; D might be TRBD1 (6 bases). From germline, CDR1 is MNHEY and CDR2 SMNVEV (reference sequence). Trimming removed 2 bases at V and 5 bases at J, with 15 bases between. There are 15 residues in the CDR3. The CDR3 sequence is CASSLLYTGKTEAFF. DNA for the CDR3: TGTGCCAGCAGTTTACTTTATACAGGGAAGACTGAAGCTTTCTTT.

The chain combines TRBV28 with TRBJ2-3; 11 positions match TRBD2. CDR1 and CDR2 (germline): MDHEN, SYDVKM. Trimming took 3 bases from V and 0 from J; bases not matched to a gene: 2. The CDR3 extends over 16 amino acids. CDR3: CASSFLAGGSTDTQYF. In nucleotides, the CDR3 is TGTGCCAGCAGTTTCCTAGCGGGGGGTAGCACAGATACGCAGTATTTT.

J is TRBJ2-7 and V is TRBV6-1; 7 nucleotides line up with TRBD1. Unmatched junction bases numbered 3, after V lost 8 bases and J lost 2 bases. This CDR3 region has 12 residues. Germline CDR1 MNHNS, CDR2 SASEGT. CDR3 nucleotides: TGTGCCAGCGACAGGGACCCCTACGAGCAGTACTTC. Its translation is CASDRDPYEQYF.

The V call is TRBV7-9, the J call TRBJ1-1; D is unclear. This CDR3 region has 17 residues. V dropped 2 bases and J dropped 1 base, with 17 bases sitting between them. From germline, CDR1 is SEHNR and CDR2 FQNEAQ (reference sequence). This CDR3 is CASSLNPKRAGNTEAFF. The CDR3 DNA reads as TGTGCCAGCAGCTTAAACCCCAAGAGGGCAGGGAACACTGAAGCTTTCTTT.

The rearrangement links TRBV7-2 to TRBJ1-1; D is perhaps TRBD1 (6 bases). There are 15 residues in the CDR3. The germline CDR1 and CDR2 sequences are SGHTA and FQGNSA. Trimming cost V 3 bases and J 3 bases, with 14 bases left between them. The CDR3 sequence is CASSLLWTVHTEAFF. CDR3 in DNA: TGTGCCAGCAGCTTGCTCTGGACAGTGCACACTGAAGCTTTCTTT.

The rearrangement joins TRBV21-1 to TRBJ2-4. TRBV21-1 is a listed pseudogene. The CDR3 is made up of 18 amino acids. CDR3 protein: CASSKGTIFKGGKNIQYF. Here the CDR3 DNA reads TGTGCCAGCAGCAAAGGGACTATTTTTAAAGGGGGCAAAAACATTCAGTACTTC.

The CDR3 protein is CASSLDLGSSEAFF. The CDR3 region has the DNA TGTGCCAGCAGCTTAGATCTGGGCAGTAGTGAAGCTTTCTTT. The chain is built from TRBV7-2 and TRBJ1-1; D uncertain. The V gene lost 1 base and the J gene lost 7 bases, with 13 bases spanning the gap. The CDR3 consists of 14 residues. Germline V gives CDR1 SGHTA, CDR2 FQGNSA.

The genes are TRBV30 and TRBJ2-7, with 8 bases identical to TRBD2. CDR1 is GTSNPN and CDR2 is SVGIG in the germline V gene (reference sequence). The CDR3 has 13 residues. The trim removed 4 bases at V and 2 bases at J, leaving 4 bases unmatched. CDR3 nucleotide sequence: TGTGCCTGGATCCGGCGGGGGGCCTACGAGCAGTACTTC. It encodes CAWIRRGAYEQYF.

This clone has a handful of counts. This chain joins TRBV5-1 and TRBJ2-5, with TRBD2 as a possible D gene (6 bases). V was cut by 3 bases and J by 2 bases, with 14 bases left in between. Germline V gene data show CDR1 as SGHRS and CDR2 as YFSETQ. This CDR3 has 15 residues. The CDR3 spells CASSSNRRGQETQYF. The DNA for the CDR3 is TGCGCCAGCAGCTCCAATCGGAGGGGACAAGAGACCCAGTACTTC.

The chain employs TRBV27 and TRBJ2-5; 7 bases fit TRBD1. The J segment lost 2 bases and the V segment lost 5 bases, leaving 5 bases of the junction unmatched. CDR1 MNHEY and CDR2 SMNVEV come from the germline V gene (reference sequence). This CDR3 spans 14 amino acids. The CDR3 coding sequence is TGTGCCAGCAGTCCAACGGGACAGCAAGAGACCCAGTACTTC. Encoded protein: CASSPTGQQETQYF.

The chain couples TRBV9 to TRBJ2-1; 8 bases are shared with TRBD2. The CDR3 has 15 amino acids. Germline assignment: CDR1 SGDLS and CDR2 YYNGEE. The junction had 15 bases not matched to a gene; V was cut back by 4 bases and J by 12 bases. For the CDR3, the DNA is TGTGCCAGCAGCCCTTCGGGGGGGGGAATAGAGGTGCAGTTCTTC. Encoded protein: CASSPSGGGIEVQFF.

The rearrangement uses TRBV7-2 and TRBJ2-3; D is uncertain. V was pared by 0 bases and J by 2 bases, with 9 bases between. CDR1 is SGHTA and CDR2 is FQGNSA in the germline V gene. The CDR3 runs 15 residues. The CDR3: CASSLAGGATDTQYF. CDR3 coding DNA: TGTGCCAGCAGCTTAGCAGGCGGCGCCACAGATACGCAGTATTTT.

CDR3 nucleotide sequence: TGCGCCAGCAGCCAGCATTCGGGGGGCGAGCAGTACTTC. It specifies CASSQHSGGEQYF. The chain is built from TRBV4-1 and TRBJ2-7; 7 bases align to TRBD2. This CDR3 is 13 amino acids long. CDR1 is MGHRA, CDR2 YSYEKL, per germline. Germline trimming cut 3 bases from V and 6 bases from J; bases unmatched to any gene: 5.

The chain is built from TRBV2 and TRBJ1-3; D is undetermined. The CDR3 runs 14 residues. V was cut by 4 bases and J by 0 bases, with 7 bases left in between. Per germline, CDR1 SNHLY and CDR2 FYNNEI. CDR3 DNA sequence: TGTGCCAGCAGTGTGTTCTCCTCTGGAAACACCATATATTTT. This translates into CASSVFSSGNTIYF. Combining the CDR3 with reference TRBV2 and TRBJ1-3 gives the whole variable domain EPEVTQTPSHQVTQMGQEVILRCVPISNHLYFYWYRQILGQKVEFLVSFYNNEISEKSEIFDDQFSVERPDGSNFTLKIRSTKLEDSAMYFCASSVFSSGNTIYFGEGSWLTVV.

This clone was observed once. The chain uses TRBV7-3 and TRBJ2-5; tentative D call: TRBD2 (6 bases). CDR1 SGHTA and CDR2 FQGTGA come from the germline V gene. The V end lost 5 bases, the J end lost 5 bases, and 12 bases lay between the germline ends. This CDR3 is built from 13 residues. The CDR3 DNA follows: TGTGCCAGCAGCCGTAGCGGAACGGAGACCCAGTACTTC. Translation: CASSRSGTETQYF.

The chain has TRBV5-5 and TRBJ2-4; TRBD1 is a possible D gene (5 bases). Germline lookup yields CDR1 SGHKS and CDR2 YYEKEE (reference sequence). CDR3 length equals 20 residues. V was shortened by 0 bases and J by 0 bases, with 22 bases between the two germline ends. CDR3 DNA: TGTGCCAGCAGCTTGGATCAGGGCCTACCCCGGCTAATAGCCAAAAACATTCAGTACTTC. It translates to CASSLDQGLPRLIAKNIQYF. Full variable domain (missing parts from reference TRBV5-5 and TRBJ2-4): DAGVTQSPTHLIKTRGQQVTLRCSPISGHKSVSWYQQVLGQGPQFIFQYYEKEERGRGNFPDRFSARQFPNYSSELNVNALLLGDSALYLCASSLDQGLPRLIAKNIQYFGAGTRLSVL.

The chain employs TRBV11-2 and TRBJ1-6; 8 bases line up with TRBD1. Germline V gives CDR1 SGHAT, CDR2 FQNNGV. V gave up 5 bases and J gave up 9 bases; unmatched junction bases: 3. CDR3 length: 13 residues. For the CDR3, the DNA is TGTGCCAGCAGCCTACAGGGGGGTTCACCCCTCCACTTT. Protein product: CASSLQGGSPLHF.

J is TRBJ2-3 and V is TRBV7-3; the D gene is possibly TRBD1 (7 bases). This CDR3 spans 13 amino acids. The germline CDR1 and CDR2 sequences are SGHTA and FQGTGA. V lost 11 bases, J lost 6 bases, and 18 bases lay in between. The chain's CDR3 is CAAGMRGPDTQYF. The CDR3 DNA sequence: TGTGCCGCGGGGATGAGGGGGCCGGATACGCAGTATTTT.

V usage is TRBV14 and J usage is TRBJ1-4; D may be TRBD1 (6 bases). The CDR3 is 13 amino acids. Germline V gene lookup returns CDR1 SGHDN and CDR2 FVKESK. V was cut by 6 bases and J by 3 bases, with 8 bases left in between. The CDR3 protein is CASSRGPNEKLFF. The CDR3 DNA is TGTGCCAGCAGTCGGGGGCCTAATGAAAAACTGTTTTTT.

V is TRBV27 and J is TRBJ2-7, with D possibly matching TRBD2 (5 bases). The CDR3 runs to 15 residues. Trimming pared 3 bases from V and 2 bases from J, leaving 14 bases between. The germline gives CDR1 MNHEY, CDR2 SMNVEV (reference sequence). The CDR3 DNA is TGTGCCAGCAGTTTCGGTCCTAGCCTCGCCTACGAGCAGTACTTC. Amino acid sequence: CASSFGPSLAYEQYF.

The chain couples TRBV7-8 to TRBJ1-2, with 7 bases lining up with TRBD1. The J segment lost 7 bases and the V segment lost 0 bases, leaving 2 bases of the junction unmatched. This CDR3 is built from 13 residues. CDR1 is SGHVS, CDR2 FQNEAQ, per germline. This CDR3 reads CASSLAGGSGYTF. DNA of the CDR3: TGTGCCAGCAGCTTAGCAGGGGGCAGTGGCTACACCTTC.

The rearrangement uses TRBV6-6 and TRBJ1-5, with TRBD1 as a possible D gene (6 bases). CDR1 MNHNY and CDR2 SVGAGI come from the germline V gene (reference sequence). This CDR3 is 12 amino acids long. Trimming took off 6 bases at V and 8 bases at J, with 11 bases between the two ends. Here the CDR3 reads CASSTTGKPQHF. In nucleotides, the CDR3 is TGTGCCAGCAGCACAACAGGGAAGCCCCAGCATTTT.

This rearrangement joins TRBV7-8 to TRBJ2-5, with TRBD2 identical over 7 bases. There are 16 residues in the CDR3. The trim removed 1 base at V and 1 base at J, leaving 6 bases unmatched. CDR1 is SGHVS and CDR2 is FQNEAQ in the germline V gene. This chain's CDR3 is CASSLGLAAPQETQYF. Here the CDR3 DNA reads TGTGCCAGCAGCTTAGGGCTAGCGGCTCCCCAAGAGACCCAGTACTTC.